This T cell receptor (beta chain) is from a study of blood T cell repertoires in COVID-19. For the study at large: Sources were T cells, B-cell-depleted T cells, or PBMCs; the material itself was cDNA or gDNA.

Method: immunoSEQ multiplex PCR; TCRdb's copy keeps in-frame clones and lacks some. The sample holds some 100,000 clones, 88% seen once. The CDR3 has 14 residues. The germline CDR1 and CDR2 sequences are SNHLY and FYNNEI. Trimming pared 4 bases from V and 3 bases from J, leaving 10 bases between. The genes are TRBV2 and TRBJ1-5; perhaps TRBD1 as D (6 bases). The sample taken for sequencing was peripheral blood. The sequence derives from a man aged 45 to 65 with COVID-19, enrolled during active disease. CDR3 protein: CASSGTAPNQPQHF. CDR3 nucleotides: TGTGCCAGCAGTGGGACAGCACCCAATCAGCCCCAGCATTTT.